Each of the 14 T cell receptor beta chains below was sequenced from the same sample in a study of blood T cell repertoires in COVID-19. Clones were sequenced by immunoSEQ multiplex PCR, and TCRdb holds only the in-frame ones, with some missing. The data contain approximately 75,000 clones, approximately 74% of them seen just once; the ten biggest clones take up just over 2.5%. The specimen was peripheral blood. These receptors all stem from a human donor with acute or convalescent COVID-19. The donor label of this sample is uncertain.

The rearrangement joins TRBV2 to TRBJ2-5; the D gene is possibly TRBD1 (7 bases). In germline, CDR1 is SNHLY, CDR2 FYNNEI. The CDR3 consists of 15 residues. V was shortened by 6 bases and J by 5 bases, with 19 bases between the two germline ends. This CDR3 reads CASSRGTDLRETQYF. The CDR3 DNA reads as TGTGCCAGCAGCCGCGGGACAGACCTCCGGGAGACCCAGTACTTC.

V gene TRBV5-1 combines with J gene TRBJ1-3, with D maybe TRBD1 (6 bases). This CDR3 comprises 15 residues. Trimming left V 4 bases short and J 0 bases short, with 11 bases between. The germline CDR1 and CDR2 sequences are SGHRS and YFSETQ. The CDR3 spells CASSPRTASGNTIYF. CDR3 nucleotide sequence: TGCGCCAGCAGCCCCCGGACAGCCTCTGGAAACACCATATATTTT.

The chain links TRBV5-4 to TRBJ1-1; D unclear. Germline loops: CDR1 SGHNT, CDR2 YYREEE (reference sequence). Trimming took 0 bases from V and 4 from J, leaving 10 bases between them. This CDR3 comprises 14 residues. The DNA of the CDR3 is TGTGCCAGCAGCTTGGTGGCAGCGGGCACTGAAGCTTTCTTT. Protein product: CASSLVAAGTEAFF.

This clone was recorded a few times. The V and J genes are TRBV7-2 and TRBJ1-2; 12 nucleotides agree with TRBD1. V dropped 5 bases and J dropped 2; count of bases not matched to a gene: 6. CDR3 length: 16 amino acids. The germline CDR1 and CDR2 sequences are SGHTA and FQGNSA. CDR3 in DNA: TGTGCCAGCAGCATCTCCGGGACAGGGGGCAACTATGGCTACACCTTC. Protein product: CASSISGTGGNYGYTF.

The genes are TRBV12-5 and TRBJ1-2, with D perhaps TRBD1 (6 bases). Germline V gene sequence: CDR1 LGHNT, CDR2 FRNRAP. Trimming removed 6 bases from V and 5 bases from J, with 22 bases in between. The CDR3 is 16 amino acids. CDR3 sequence: CASGRLLGQQRYGYTF. CDR3 nucleotide sequence: TGTGCTAGTGGCCGCCTCCTCGGACAGCAGCGGTATGGCTACACCTTC.

J is TRBJ1-5 and V is TRBV5-5; TRBD1 matches 7 bases. CDR3 size: 16 residues. The V and J ends lost 4 bases and 2 bases, in that order; junction bases with no gene match: 9. Germline V gene data show CDR1 as SGHKS and CDR2 as YYEKEE (reference sequence). In DNA form, the CDR3 reads TGTGCCAGCAGCGCCCACAGGGGTTTCGGCAATCAGCCCCAGCATTTT. It codes for CASSAHRGFGNQPQHF.

The chain links TRBV7-9 to TRBJ1-6; D gene unclear. CDR1 and CDR2 from the germline V gene are SEHNR and FQNEAQ (reference sequence). The CDR3 extends over 14 amino acids. V lost 1 base to trimming and J lost 7 bases, with 8 bases between them. The CDR3 DNA is TGTGCCAGCAGCTTAGAACGACTAAATTCACCCCTCCACTTT. Its translation is CASSLERLNSPLHF.

V usage is TRBV5-1 and J usage is TRBJ2-5, with D perhaps matching TRBD1 (6 bases). Germline CDR1 is SGHRS and CDR2 is YFSETQ. CDR3 size: 14 residues. V shed 6 bases and J shed 4 bases, with 16 bases lying between them. For the CDR3, the DNA is TGCGCCAGCAACAGTCAGGGGCAACTAGAGACCCAGTACTTC. Amino acid sequence: CASNSQGQLETQYF.

V and J are TRBV6-5 and TRBJ2-4; D gene ambiguous. The ends were cut back, 6 bases at V and 8 bases at J, with 14 bases in the middle. Looked up from germline, CDR1 is MNHEY and CDR2 is SVGAGI. The CDR3 runs 13 residues. The CDR3 here is CASSLEPGHIQYF. The CDR3 bases are TGTGCCAGCAGCTTAGAACCAGGCCACATTCAGTACTTC.

The chain's CDR3 is CASSWRTGGNEKLFF. The CDR3 nucleotides are TGCGCCAGCAGCTGGCGGACAGGGGGCAATGAAAAACTGTTTTTT. The chain employs TRBV5-1 and TRBJ1-4; 11 bases align to TRBD1. With 3 bases clipped from V and 5 bases from J, the junction kept 3 bases outside the gene matches. The germline CDR1 and CDR2 sequences are SGHRS and YFSETQ. This CDR3 spans 15 amino acids.

This clone was seen only once. This chain links TRBV11-1 with TRBJ2-7; 7 bases agree with TRBD1. This CDR3 region has 15 residues. Germline V lookup: CDR1 SGHAT, CDR2 FQDESV (reference sequence). V shed 0 bases and J 3 bases; nucleotides not matched to a gene: 5. The CDR3 protein is CASSLARTGNYEQYF. CDR3 DNA sequence: TGTGCCAGCAGCTTAGCTCGGACAGGAAACTACGAGCAGTACTTC.

V and J are TRBV7-8 and TRBJ2-3, with 7 bases matching TRBD1. The germline V gene has CDR1 SGHVS and CDR2 FQNEAQ. The length of the CDR3 is 17 residues. V trimming: 3 bases; J trimming: 2 bases; junction bases outside the gene matches: 11. The DNA for the CDR3 is TGTGCCAGCAGCTTTAGGTCGGGACAGTCGCCCACAGATACGCAGTATTTT. Translation: CASSFRSGQSPTDTQYF.

The CDR3 region is CASSLSRSAGGGTSGQTGELFF. CDR3 coding DNA: TGTGCCAGCAGCTTAAGCAGGTCGGCAGGGGGAGGGACTAGCGGGCAGACCGGGGAGCTGTTTTTT. J is TRBJ2-2 and V is TRBV7-3; 12 bases line up with TRBD2. The CDR3 covers 22 residues. Per the germline V gene, CDR1 is SGHTA and CDR2 is FQGTGA. J gave up 5 bases and V 1 base, and 20 bases lay outside the gene matches. Looking up the rest from reference TRBV7-3 and TRBJ2-2 gives the full variable domain: GAGVSQTPSNKVTEKGKYVELRCDPISGHTALYWYRQSLGQGPEFLIYFQGTGAADDSGLPNDRFFAVRPEGSVSTLKIQRTERGDSAVYLCASSLSRSAGGGTSGQTGELFFGEGSRLTVL.

This clone was counted a few times. The V call is TRBV24-1, the J call TRBJ2-7; a weak D match, TRBD1 (5 bases). V lost 3 bases, J lost 1 base, and 15 bases lay in between. Germline V gene data show CDR1 as KGHDR and CDR2 as SFDVKD. There are 16 residues in the CDR3. The CDR3 bases are TGTGCCACCAGTGATCCCCGTAATAAGGGGTCCTACGAGCAGTACTTC. Protein sequence: CATSDPRNKGSYEQYF.